This T cell receptor beta chain was captured by sequencing in a study of radiation and T cells in renal cell carcinoma (dated by TCRdb to 2019 to 2021). Context from the whole study: The samples were drawn from a clinical trial, where primary renal cell carcinomas were treated with 15 Gy of stereotactic body radiation therapy and then removed by nephrectomy 4 weeks afterward. In total, approximately 51 samples, comprising some 25 tumors and approximately 27 peripheral blood samples, were subjected to TCR beta sequencing. In the 40 to 60 samples combined, some 4 million unique CDR3 nucleotide sequences were found, encoding about 2.7 million unique CDR3 amino acid sequences.

The sample's time point label, in plain terms: baseline pretreatment blood. The treatment or condition label on this specimen signifies: 15 Gy SBRT to primary tumor, nephrectomy 4 weeks later. To follow tumor-enriched clonotypes, peripheral blood was collected serially from radiation-treated patients at baseline and again at 2 weeks and 4 weeks after SBRT. All patients had renal cell carcinoma with clear cell pathology. The QIAamp DNA Blood Mini Kit (Qiagen) was used to prepare genomic DNA for TCR sequencing. Only samples passing all quality control checks were included in the analyses. As concerns this clone: Which antigen it targets is not known. Base qualities are not at hand, and no much larger clone is one base apart.

The V end gives up 6 bases and the J end 4 bases, leaving 9 bases in the junction not matched to a gene. Per the germline V gene, SNHLY is the CDR1 and FYNNEI is the CDR2. The CDR3 spans 15 residues, from the cysteine through the phenylalanine. Solely the CDR3 DNA is kept, with 45 bases framed from the first base. The immunoSEQ kit was used, according to the manufacturer's recommendations, to generate TCR beta libraries from genomic DNA. To prepare the libraries, a first multiplex PCR with proprietary primers was run, followed by a second PCR that added unique barcodes, and a bead cleanup was done after each round. Each sample batch included a kit-provided positive control reaction and a negative control reaction. The final libraries were assessed on an Agilent 4200 TapeStation D1000 ScreenTape, pooled by volume, and quantified by qPCR. Sequencing was performed on an Illumina NextSeq500 using a MidOutput 150-cycle cartridge, with 156 Read1 cycles, 15 Index1 cycles, and the kit custom primers. The pooled library was loaded at about 1 pM, and roughly 20% PhiX control was spiked in. The published analysis was carried out like this. Vendor-processed data were analyzed in R, with a clonotype defined as all T cells sharing the same CDR3 nucleotide sequence. For clone abundance analyses, frequencies were normalized to the 10,000 most abundant clones in each sample. Public T cell clones, averaging fewer than five per sample, were removed before analysis. An abundance difference of at least 32-fold between compartments was the criterion for calling clonotypes tumor-enriched or baseline blood-enriched. A beta-binomial differential abundance model was used to identify clonotypes that were expanded or contracted between blood time points. Tumor-blood repertoire similarity was measured with the Baroni-Urbani and Buser coefficient, and groups were compared using two-tailed Wilcoxon tests in R. This immuneACCESS table, as held by TCRdb, lists in-frame sequences with V and J called but not all clones. Of the missing ones, under half trace to an unresolved V gene in checked studies; the others have no known cause. Clone size and V and J calls were adopted from that table, with D and trimming inferred from the DNA. This sample comprises more than 140,000 clones, approximately 82% of them detected only once. Of the sample, 20% to 25% is held by the ten largest clones.

The study at large found these results: An increase in top tumor clonotypes in blood was observed from baseline to 2 weeks post-radiation, followed by contraction by 4 weeks, which was taken to suggest transient expansion of tumor-resident clones. Blood repertoire dynamics were not followed beyond 4 weeks after treatment. No pretreatment tumor biopsies were available, so the baseline intratumoral presence of clonotypes could not be determined. Because the trial had a single-armed design, the trial could not examine how radiation dose or scheduling affected the TCR repertoire.

The material was blood, obtained from a patient whose treatment included radiotherapy and nephrectomy. This sequence originates from a woman between 45 and 60 years old with renal cell carcinoma. Recombination linked TRBV2 to TRBJ2-7, with 10 central nucleotides matching TRBD1. The CDR3 in this case is CASREDRGGLYEQYF. The nucleotide sequence is TGTGCCAGCAGGGAGGACAGGGGGGGACTTTACGAGCAGTACTTC.